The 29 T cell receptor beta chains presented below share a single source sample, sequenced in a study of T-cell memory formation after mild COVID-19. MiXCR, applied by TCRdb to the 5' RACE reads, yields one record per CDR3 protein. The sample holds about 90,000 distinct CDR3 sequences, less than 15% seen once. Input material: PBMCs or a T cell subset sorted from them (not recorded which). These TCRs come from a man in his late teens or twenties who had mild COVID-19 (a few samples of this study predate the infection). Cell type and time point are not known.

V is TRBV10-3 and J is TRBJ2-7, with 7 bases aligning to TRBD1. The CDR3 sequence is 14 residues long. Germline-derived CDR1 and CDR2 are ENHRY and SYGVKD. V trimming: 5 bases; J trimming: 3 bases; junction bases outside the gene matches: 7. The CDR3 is CAISRDRVHYEQYV. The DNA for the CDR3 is TGTGCCATCAGTCGAGACAGGGTACACTACGAGCAGTACGTC.

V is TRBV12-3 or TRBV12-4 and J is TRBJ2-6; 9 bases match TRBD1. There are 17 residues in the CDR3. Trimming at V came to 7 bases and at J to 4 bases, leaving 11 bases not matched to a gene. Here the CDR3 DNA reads TGTGCCAGCACCAGGGGGACAGGGTTCTCCGGGGCCAACGTCCTGACTTTC. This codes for CASTRGTGFSGANVLTF.

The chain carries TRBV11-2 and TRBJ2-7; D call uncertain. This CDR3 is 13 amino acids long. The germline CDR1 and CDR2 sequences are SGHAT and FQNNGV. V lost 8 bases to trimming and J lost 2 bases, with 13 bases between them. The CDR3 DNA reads TGTGCCAGCGGTACAGTGCTTACCTACGAGCAGTACTTC. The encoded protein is CASGTVLTYEQYF.

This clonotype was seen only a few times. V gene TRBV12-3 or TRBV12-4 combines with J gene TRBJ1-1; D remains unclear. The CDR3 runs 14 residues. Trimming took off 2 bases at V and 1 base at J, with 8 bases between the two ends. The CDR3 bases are TGTGCCAGCAGTTTACCGCGGTGGAACACTGAAGCTTTCTTT. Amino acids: CASSLPRWNTEAFF.

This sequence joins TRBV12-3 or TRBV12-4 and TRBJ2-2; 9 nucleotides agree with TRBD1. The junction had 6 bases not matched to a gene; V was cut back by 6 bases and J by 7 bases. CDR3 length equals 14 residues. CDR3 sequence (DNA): TGTGCCAGCAGGTACAGGGGGCAGGACGGGGAGCTGTTTTTT. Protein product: CASRYRGQDGELFF.

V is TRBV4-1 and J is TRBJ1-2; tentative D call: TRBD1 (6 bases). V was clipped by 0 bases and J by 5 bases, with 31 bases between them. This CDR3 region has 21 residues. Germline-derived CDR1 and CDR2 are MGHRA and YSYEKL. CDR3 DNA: TGCGCCAGCAGCCAAGATGTGTCAGGGGACCTCGAATACCTTCGTCCTTATGGCTACACCTTC. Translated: CASSQDVSGDLEYLRPYGYTF.

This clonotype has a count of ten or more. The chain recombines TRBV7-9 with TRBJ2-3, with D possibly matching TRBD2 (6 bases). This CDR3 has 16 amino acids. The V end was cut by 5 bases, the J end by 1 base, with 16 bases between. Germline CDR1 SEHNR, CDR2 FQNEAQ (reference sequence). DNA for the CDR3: TGTGCCAGCAGCCTCAGACAGACGGGGGGCACAGATACGCAGTATTTT. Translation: CASSLRQTGGTDTQYF. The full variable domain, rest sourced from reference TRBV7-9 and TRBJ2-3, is DTGVSQNPRHKITKRGQNVTFRCDPISEHNRLYWYRQTLGQGPEFLTYFQNEAQLEKSRLLSDRFSAERPKGSFSTLEIQRTEQGDSAMYLCASSLRQTGGTDTQYFGPGTRLTVL.

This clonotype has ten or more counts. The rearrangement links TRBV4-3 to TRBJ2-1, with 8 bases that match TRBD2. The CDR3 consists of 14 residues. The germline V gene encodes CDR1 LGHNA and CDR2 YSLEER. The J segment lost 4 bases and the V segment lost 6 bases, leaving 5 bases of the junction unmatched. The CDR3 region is CASSRRGDYNEQFF. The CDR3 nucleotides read TGCGCCAGCAGTAGGCGGGGGGATTACAATGAGCAGTTCTTC.

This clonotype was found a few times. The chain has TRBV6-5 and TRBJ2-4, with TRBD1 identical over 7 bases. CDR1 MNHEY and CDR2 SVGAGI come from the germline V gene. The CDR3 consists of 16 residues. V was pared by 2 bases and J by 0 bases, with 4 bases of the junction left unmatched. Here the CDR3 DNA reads TGTGCCAGCAGTTACGGGACAGCCCTAGCCAAAAACATTCAGTACTTC. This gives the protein CASSYGTALAKNIQYF.

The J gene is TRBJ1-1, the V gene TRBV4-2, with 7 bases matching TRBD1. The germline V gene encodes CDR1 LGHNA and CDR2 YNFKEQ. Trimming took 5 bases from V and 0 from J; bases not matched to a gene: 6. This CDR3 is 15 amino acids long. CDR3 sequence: CASSINRGMNTEAFF. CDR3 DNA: TGTGCCAGCAGCATAAACAGGGGCATGAACACTGAAGCTTTCTTT.

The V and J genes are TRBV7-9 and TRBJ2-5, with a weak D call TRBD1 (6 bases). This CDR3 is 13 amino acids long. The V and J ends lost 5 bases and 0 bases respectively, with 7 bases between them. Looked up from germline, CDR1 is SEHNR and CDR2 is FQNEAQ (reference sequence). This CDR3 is CASSRDNQETQYF. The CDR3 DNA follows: TGTGCCAGCAGCAGGGACAACCAAGAGACCCAGTACTTC.

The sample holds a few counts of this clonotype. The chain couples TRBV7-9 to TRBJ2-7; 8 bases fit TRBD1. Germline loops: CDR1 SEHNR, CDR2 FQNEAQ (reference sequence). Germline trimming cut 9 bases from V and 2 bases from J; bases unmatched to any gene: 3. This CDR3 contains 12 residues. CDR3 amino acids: CASVTGAYEQYF. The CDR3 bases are TGTGCCAGTGTGACAGGGGCCTACGAGCAGTACTTC.

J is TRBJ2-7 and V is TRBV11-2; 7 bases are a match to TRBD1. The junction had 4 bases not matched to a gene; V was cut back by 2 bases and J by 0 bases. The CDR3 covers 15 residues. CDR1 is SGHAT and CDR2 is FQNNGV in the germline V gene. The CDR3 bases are TGTGCCAGCAGCTTACCCCGACAGGGCTCCTACGAGCAGTACTTC. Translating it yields CASSLPRQGSYEQYF. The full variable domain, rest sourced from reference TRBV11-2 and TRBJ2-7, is EAGVAQSPRYKIIEKRQSVAFWCNPISGHATLYWYQQILGQGPKLLIQFQNNGVVDDSQLPKDRFSAERLKGVDSTLKIQPAKLEDSAVYLCASSLPRQGSYEQYFGPGTRLTVT.

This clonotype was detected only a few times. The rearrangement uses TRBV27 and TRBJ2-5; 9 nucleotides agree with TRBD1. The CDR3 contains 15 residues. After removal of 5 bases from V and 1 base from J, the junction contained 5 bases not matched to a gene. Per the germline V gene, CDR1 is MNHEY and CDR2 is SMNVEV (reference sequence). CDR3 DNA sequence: TGTGCCAGCAGTCCGTGGGACAGGGCCCAAGAGACCCAGTACTTC. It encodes CASSPWDRAQETQYF.

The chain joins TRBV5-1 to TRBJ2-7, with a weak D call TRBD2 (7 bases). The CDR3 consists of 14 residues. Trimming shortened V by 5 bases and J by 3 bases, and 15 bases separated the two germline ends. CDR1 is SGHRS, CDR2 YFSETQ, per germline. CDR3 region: CASRTRGGLYEQYF. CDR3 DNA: TGCGCCAGCAGGACAAGGGGGGGCCTCTACGAGCAGTACTTC.

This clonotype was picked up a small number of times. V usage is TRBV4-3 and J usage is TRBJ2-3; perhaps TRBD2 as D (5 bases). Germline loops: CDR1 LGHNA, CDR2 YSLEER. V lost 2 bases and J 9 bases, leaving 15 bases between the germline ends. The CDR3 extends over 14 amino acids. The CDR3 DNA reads TGCGCCAGCAGCCAAAGGCTAGGGCCGGGGACGCAGTATTTT. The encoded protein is CASSQRLGPGTQYF.

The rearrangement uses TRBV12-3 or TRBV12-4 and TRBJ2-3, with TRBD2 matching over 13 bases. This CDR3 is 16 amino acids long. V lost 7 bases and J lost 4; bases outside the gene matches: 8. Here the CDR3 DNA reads TGTGCCAGCACTACAAGACTAGCGGGGGGTGCAGATACGCAGTATTTT. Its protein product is CASTTRLAGGADTQYF.

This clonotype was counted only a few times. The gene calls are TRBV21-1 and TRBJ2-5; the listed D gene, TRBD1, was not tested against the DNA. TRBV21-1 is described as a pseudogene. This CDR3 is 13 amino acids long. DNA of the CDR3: TGTGCCAGCTCCCCGGGACAAGAAGAGACCCAGTACTTC. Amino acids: CASSPGQEETQYF.

Here the CDR3 reads CASSQEGGSDAYEQYF. For the CDR3, the DNA is TGCGCCAGCAGCCAGGAAGGGGGTTCCGATGCCTACGAGCAGTACTTC. The rearrangement links TRBV4-3 to TRBJ2-7; possible D gene TRBD1, 6 bases. Trimming removed 3 bases at V and 2 bases at J, with 17 bases between. Germline V gives CDR1 LGHNA, CDR2 YSLEER. The CDR3 totals 16 residues.

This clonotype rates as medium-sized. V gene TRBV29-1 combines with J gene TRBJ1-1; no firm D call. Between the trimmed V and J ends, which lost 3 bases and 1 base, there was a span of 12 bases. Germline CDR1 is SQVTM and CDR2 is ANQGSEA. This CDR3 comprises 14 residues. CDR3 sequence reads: CSVEIGMENTEAFF. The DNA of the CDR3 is TGCAGCGTTGAGATAGGGATGGAGAACACTGAAGCTTTCTTT. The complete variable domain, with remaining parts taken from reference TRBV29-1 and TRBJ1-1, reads SAVISQKPSRDICQRGTSLTIQCQVDSQVTMMFWYRQQPGQSLTLIATANQGSEATYESGFVIDKFPISRPNLTFSTLTVSNMSPEDSSIYLCSVEIGMENTEAFFGQGTRLTVV.

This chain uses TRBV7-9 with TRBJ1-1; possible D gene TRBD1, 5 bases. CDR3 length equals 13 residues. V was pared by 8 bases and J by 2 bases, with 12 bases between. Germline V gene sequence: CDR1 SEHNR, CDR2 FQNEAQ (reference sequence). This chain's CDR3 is CASGVRANTEAFF. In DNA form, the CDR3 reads TGTGCCAGCGGGGTCAGGGCTAACACTGAAGCTTTCTTT.

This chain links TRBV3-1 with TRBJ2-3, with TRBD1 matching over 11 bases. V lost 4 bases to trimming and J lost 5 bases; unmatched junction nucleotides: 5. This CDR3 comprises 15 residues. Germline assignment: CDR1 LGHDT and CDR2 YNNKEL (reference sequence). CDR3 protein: CASSPRTGGIDTQYF. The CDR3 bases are TGTGCCAGCAGCCCTCGGACAGGGGGCATAGATACGCAGTATTTT.

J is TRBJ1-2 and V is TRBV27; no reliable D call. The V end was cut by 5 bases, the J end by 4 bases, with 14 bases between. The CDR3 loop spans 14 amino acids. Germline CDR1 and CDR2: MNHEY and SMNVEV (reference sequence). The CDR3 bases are TGTGCCAGCAGTCCGGAAGGACGGCTCTATGGCTACACCTTC. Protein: CASSPEGRLYGYTF.

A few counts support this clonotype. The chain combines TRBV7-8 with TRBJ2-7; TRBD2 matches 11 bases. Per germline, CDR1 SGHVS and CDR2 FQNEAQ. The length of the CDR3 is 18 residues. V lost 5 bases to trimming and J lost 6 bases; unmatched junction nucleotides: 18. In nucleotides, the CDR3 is TGTGCCAGCAGCGGTAGGGTCCTAGCGGGGGGCCCAGACGGCGAGCAGTACTTC. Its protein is CASSGRVLAGGPDGEQYF.

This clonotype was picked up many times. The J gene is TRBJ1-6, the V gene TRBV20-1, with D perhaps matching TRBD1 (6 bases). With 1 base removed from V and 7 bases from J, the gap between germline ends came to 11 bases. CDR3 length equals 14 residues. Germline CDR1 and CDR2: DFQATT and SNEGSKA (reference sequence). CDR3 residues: CSARGHRENSPLHF. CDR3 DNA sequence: TGCAGTGCTAGAGGCCACAGGGAGAATTCACCCCTCCACTTT.

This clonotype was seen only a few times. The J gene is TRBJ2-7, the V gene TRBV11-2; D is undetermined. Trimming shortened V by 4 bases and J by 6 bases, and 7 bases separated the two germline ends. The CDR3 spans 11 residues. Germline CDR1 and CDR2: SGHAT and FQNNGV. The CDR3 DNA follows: TGTGCCAGCAGCTATGGGCCCGAGCAGTACTTC. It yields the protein CASSYGPEQYF.

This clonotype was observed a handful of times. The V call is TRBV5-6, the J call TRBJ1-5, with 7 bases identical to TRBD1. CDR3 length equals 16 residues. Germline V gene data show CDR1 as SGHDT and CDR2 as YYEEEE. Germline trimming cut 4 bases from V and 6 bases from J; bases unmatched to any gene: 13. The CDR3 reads CASSPGGRGTFQPQHF. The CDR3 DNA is TGTGCCAGCAGCCCCGGGGGCAGGGGGACGTTTCAGCCCCAGCATTTT.

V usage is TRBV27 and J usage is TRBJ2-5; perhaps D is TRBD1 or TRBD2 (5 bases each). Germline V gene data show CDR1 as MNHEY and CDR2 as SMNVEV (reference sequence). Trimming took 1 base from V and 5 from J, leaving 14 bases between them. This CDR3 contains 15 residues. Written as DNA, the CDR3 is TGTGCCAGCAGTTTATTGGGGACCCCTGGGGAGACCCAGTACTTC. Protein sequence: CASSLLGTPGETQYF.

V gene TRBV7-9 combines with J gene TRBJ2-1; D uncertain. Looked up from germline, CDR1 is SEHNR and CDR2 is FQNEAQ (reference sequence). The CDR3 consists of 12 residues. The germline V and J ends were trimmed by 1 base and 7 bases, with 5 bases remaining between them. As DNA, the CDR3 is TGTGCCAGCAGCTTAGTCACGAATGAGCAGTTCTTC. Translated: CASSLVTNEQFF.